This TCR beta chain was documented in a study of early T cells in non-severe SARS-CoV-2 infection. Study-wide results and caveats: Matching against VDJdb likely underestimated virus-specific expansions, favoring anti-spike CD8.

TCRdb reprocessed the 5' RACE reads via MiXCR and lists one record per CDR3 protein. The data show under 35,000 distinct CDR3 sequences, roughly 3% seen once. This clonotype was counted many times. Antigen specificity is unknown. The CDR3 runs to 13 residues. Per germline, CDR1 DFQATT and CDR2 SNEGSKA (reference sequence). V trimming: 4 bases; J trimming: 5 bases; junction bases outside the gene matches: 6. This rearrangement joins TRBV20-1 to TRBJ2-5, with 8 bases matching TRBD1. Sequencing was performed on whole blood. This receptor was taken from an adult who was a healthcare worker with PCR-confirmed SARS-CoV-2 infection or an uninfected control (not recorded which). CDR3 sequence (DNA): TGCAGTGCTACGGACAGGGCTGGGGAGACCCAGTACTTC. It translates to CSATDRAGETQYF.